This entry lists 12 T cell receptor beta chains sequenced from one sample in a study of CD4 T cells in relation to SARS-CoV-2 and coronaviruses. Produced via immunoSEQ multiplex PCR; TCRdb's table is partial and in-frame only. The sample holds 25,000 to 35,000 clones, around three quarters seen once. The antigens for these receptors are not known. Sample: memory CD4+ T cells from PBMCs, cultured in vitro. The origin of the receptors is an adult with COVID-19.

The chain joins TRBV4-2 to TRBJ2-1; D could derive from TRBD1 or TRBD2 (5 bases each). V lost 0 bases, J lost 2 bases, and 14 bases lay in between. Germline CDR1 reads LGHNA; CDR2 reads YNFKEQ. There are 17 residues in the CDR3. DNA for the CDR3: TGTGCCAGCAGCCAAGAGTTGATCGGGGCGGCCTACAATGAGCAGTTCTTC. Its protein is CASSQELIGAAYNEQFF.

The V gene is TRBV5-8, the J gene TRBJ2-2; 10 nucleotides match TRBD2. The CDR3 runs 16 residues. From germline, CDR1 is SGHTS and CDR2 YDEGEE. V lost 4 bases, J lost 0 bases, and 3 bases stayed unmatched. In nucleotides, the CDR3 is TGTGCCAGCAGCCCGGGACTAGCGCCGAACACCGGGGAGCTGTTTTTT. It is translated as CASSPGLAPNTGELFF.

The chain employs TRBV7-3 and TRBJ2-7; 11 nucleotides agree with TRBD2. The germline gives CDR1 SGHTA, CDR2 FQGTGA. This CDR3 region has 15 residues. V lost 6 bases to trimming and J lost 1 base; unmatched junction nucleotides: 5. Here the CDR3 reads CASSLAGGPSYEQYF. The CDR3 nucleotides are TGTGCCAGCAGTTTAGCGGGAGGGCCTTCCTACGAGCAGTACTTC. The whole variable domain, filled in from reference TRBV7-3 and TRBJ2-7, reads GAGVSQTPSNKVTEKGKYVELRCDPISGHTALYWYRQSLGQGPEFLIYFQGTGAADDSGLPNDRFFAVRPEGSVSTLKIQRTERGDSAVYLCASSLAGGPSYEQYFGPGTRLTVT.

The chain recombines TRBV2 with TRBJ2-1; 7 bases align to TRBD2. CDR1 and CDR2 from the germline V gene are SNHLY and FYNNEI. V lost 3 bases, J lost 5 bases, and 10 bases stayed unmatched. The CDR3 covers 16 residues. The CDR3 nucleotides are TGTGCCAGCAGTGATTCCGGCGGGAGTAGAGACAATGAGCAGTTCTTC. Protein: CASSDSGGSRDNEQFF.

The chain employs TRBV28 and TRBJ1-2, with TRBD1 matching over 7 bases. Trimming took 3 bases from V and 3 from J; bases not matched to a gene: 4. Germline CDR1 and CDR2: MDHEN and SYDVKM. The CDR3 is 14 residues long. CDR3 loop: CASSFGTEHYGYTF. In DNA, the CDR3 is TGTGCCAGCAGTTTCGGGACAGAACACTATGGCTACACCTTC.

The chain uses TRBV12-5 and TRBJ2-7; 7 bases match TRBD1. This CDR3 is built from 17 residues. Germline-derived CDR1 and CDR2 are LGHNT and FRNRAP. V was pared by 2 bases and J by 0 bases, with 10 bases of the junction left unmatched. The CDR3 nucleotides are TGTGCTAGTGGTTTGCCCCTCCCGGGACAGCCCTCCTACGAGCAGTACTTC. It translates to CASGLPLPGQPSYEQYF.

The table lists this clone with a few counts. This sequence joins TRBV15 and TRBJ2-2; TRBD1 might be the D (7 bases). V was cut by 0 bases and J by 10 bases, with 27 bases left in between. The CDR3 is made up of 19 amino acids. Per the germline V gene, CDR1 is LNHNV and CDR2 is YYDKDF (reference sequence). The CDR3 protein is CATSRDLYRRDSQIEELFF. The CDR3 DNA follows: TGTGCCACCAGCAGAGATCTGTACCGGAGGGACAGTCAAATCGAGGAGCTGTTTTTT.

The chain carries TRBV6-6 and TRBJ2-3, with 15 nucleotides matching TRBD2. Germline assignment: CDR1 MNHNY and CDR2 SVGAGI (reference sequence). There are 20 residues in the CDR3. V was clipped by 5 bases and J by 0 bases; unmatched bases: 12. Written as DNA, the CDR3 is TGTGCCAGCAGTCCTACTGGGACTAGCGGGAGGACTTCTAGCACAGATACGCAGTATTTT. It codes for CASSPTGTSGRTSSTDTQYF.

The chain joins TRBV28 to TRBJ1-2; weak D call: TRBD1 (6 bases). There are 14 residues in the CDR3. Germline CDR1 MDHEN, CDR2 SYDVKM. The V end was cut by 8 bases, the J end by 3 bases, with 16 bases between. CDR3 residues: CASREWGPDYGYTF. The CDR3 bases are TGTGCCAGCCGGGAATGGGGGCCGGACTATGGCTACACCTTC.

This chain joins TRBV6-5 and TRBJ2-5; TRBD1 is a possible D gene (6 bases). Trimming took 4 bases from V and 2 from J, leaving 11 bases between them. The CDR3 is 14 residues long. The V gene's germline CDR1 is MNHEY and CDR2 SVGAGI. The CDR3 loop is CASSLRTAQETQYF. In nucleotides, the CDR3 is TGTGCCAGCAGTTTACGGACAGCTCAAGAGACCCAGTACTTC.

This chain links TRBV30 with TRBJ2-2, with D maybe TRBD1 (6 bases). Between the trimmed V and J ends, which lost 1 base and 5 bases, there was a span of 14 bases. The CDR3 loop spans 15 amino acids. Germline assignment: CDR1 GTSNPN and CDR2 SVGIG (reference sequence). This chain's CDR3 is CAWSGRFRGTGELFF. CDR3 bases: TGTGCCTGGAGTGGAAGGTTTAGGGGGACCGGGGAGCTGTTTTTT.

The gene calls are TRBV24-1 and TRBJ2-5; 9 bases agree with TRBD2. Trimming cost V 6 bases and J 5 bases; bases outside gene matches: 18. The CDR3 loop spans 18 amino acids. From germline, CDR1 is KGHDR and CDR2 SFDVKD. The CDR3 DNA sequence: TGTGCCACCAGTCGGGGTGGGTTGTCTAGCGGGAACTTCGAGACCCAGTACTTC. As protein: CATSRGGLSSGNFETQYF.